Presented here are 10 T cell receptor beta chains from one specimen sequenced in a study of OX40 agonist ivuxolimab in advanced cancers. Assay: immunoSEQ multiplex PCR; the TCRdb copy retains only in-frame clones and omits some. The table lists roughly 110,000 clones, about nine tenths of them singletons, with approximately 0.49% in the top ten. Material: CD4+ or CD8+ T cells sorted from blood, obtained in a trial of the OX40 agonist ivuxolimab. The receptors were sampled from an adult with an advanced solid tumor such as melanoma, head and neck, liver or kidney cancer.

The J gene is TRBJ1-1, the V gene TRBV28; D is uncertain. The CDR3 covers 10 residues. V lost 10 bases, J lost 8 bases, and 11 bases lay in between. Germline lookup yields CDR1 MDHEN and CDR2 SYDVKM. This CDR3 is CATGSTEAFF. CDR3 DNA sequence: TGTGCCACCGGATCTACGGAAGCTTTCTTT. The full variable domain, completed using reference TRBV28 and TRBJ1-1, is DVKVTQSSRYLVKRTGEKVFLECVQDMDHENMFWYRQDPGLGLRLIYFSYDVKMKEKGDIPEGYSVSREKKERFSLILESASTNQTSMYLCATGSTEAFFGQGTRLTVV.

The CDR3 sequence: CAASGEIYYGYTF. The CDR3 DNA reads as TGTGCCGCCAGCGGGGAAATATACTATGGCTACACCTTC. The V gene is TRBV6-1, the J gene TRBJ1-2, with no clear D. The CDR3 totals 13 residues. The germline gives CDR1 MNHNS, CDR2 SASEGT. Trimming removed 11 bases from V and 3 bases from J, with 16 bases in between.

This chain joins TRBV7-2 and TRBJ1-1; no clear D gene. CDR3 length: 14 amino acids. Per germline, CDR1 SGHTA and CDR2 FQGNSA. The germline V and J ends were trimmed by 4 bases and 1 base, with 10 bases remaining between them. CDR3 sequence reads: CASSSQTSNTEAFF. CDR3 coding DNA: TGTGCCAGCAGCTCACAGACTTCGAACACTGAAGCTTTCTTT. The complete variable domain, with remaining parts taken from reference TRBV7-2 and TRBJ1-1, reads GAGVSQSPSNKVTEKGKDVELRCDPISGHTALYWYRQSLGQGLEFLIYFQGNSAPDKSGLPSDRFSAERTGGSVSTLTIQRTQQEDSAVYLCASSSQTSNTEAFFGQGTRLTVV.

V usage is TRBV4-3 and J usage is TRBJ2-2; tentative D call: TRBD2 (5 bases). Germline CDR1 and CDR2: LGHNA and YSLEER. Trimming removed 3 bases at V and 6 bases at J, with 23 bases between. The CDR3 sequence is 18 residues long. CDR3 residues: CASSQDFPGSRRAGELFF. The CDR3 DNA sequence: TGCGCCAGCAGCCAGGACTTTCCGGGCTCAAGAAGGGCCGGGGAGCTGTTTTTT.

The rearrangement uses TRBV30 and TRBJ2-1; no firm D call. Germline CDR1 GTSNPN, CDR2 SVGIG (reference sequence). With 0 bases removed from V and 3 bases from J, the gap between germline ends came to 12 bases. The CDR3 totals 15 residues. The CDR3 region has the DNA TGTGCCTGGAGTGTAGCCAGGCCTATCTACAATGAGCAGTTCTTC. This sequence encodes CAWSVARPIYNEQFF.

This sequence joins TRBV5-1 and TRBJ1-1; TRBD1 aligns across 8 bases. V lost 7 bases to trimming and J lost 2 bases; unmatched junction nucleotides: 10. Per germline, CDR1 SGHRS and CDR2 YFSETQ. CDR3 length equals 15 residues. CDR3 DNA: TGCGCCAGCCAGTCCCAGGGGGCCGGTAACACTGAAGCTTTCTTT. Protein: CASQSQGAGNTEAFF.

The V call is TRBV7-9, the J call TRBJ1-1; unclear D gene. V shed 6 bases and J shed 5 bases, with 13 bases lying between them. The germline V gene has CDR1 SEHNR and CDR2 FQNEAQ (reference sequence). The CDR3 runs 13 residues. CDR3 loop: CASRQALLTEAFF. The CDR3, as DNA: TGTGCCAGCAGGCAGGCGTTGTTAACTGAAGCTTTCTTT.

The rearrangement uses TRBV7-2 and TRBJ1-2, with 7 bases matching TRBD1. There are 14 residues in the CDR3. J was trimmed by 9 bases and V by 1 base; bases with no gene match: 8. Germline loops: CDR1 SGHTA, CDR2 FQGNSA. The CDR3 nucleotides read TGTGCCAGCAGCTTAGAACAGGGGAGTAACAGCTACACCTTC. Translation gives CASSLEQGSNSYTF.

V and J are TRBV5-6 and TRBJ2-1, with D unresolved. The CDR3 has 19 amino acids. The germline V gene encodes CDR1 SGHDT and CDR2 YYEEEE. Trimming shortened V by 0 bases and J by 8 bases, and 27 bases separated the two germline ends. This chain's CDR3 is CASSLDRFNGHASGDEQFF. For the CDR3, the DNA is TGTGCCAGCAGCTTGGACCGCTTTAACGGGCACGCGAGTGGGGATGAGCAGTTCTTC.

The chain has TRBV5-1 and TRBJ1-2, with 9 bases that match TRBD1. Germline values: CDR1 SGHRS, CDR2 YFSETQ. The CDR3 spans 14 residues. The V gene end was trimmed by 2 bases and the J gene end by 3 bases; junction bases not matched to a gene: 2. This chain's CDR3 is CASSLQGADYGYTF. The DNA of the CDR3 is TGCGCCAGCAGCTTACAGGGGGCCGACTATGGCTACACCTTC. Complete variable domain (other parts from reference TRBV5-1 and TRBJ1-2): KAGVTQTPRYLIKTRGQQVTLSCSPISGHRSVSWYQQTPGQGLQFLFEYFSETQRNKGNFPGRFSGRQFSNSRSEMNVSTLELGDSALYLCASSLQGADYGYTFGSGTRLTVV.